The 11 T cell receptor beta chains below come from one sample, sequenced in a study of human T cells and chemical hapten exposure. The time point: patch test 1, 2 weeks after DPC sensitization. The treatment here: therapeutic diphenylcyclopropenone sensitization with weekly scalp DPC. One entry per CDR3 protein results from TCRdb running MiXCR on the RACE reads. The sample records 300,000 to 400,000 distinct CDR3 sequences, around 7% being singletons. Sequenced material: whole blood, taken in connection with sensitization to the hapten diphenylcyclopropenone (DPC). The receptors shown here come from a woman aged 18-29 years with alopecia areata. Some clones in this sample may be carry-over from other donors' samples.

The genes are TRBV4-3 and TRBJ2-5; 9 nucleotides agree with TRBD2. CDR1 is LGHNA, CDR2 YSLEER, per germline. V trimming: 4 bases; J trimming: 8 bases; junction bases outside the gene matches: 23. The CDR3 spans 19 residues. The CDR3 coding sequence is TGCGCCAGCAGCCGAAGACGTAAGATTGAGCGGGGGGAGAAGAGAACCCAGTACTTC. Protein sequence: CASSRRRKIERGEKRTQYF.

This clonotype was seen a few times. The chain couples TRBV28 to TRBJ2-5; D remains ambiguous. V gave up 1 base and J gave up 0 bases, with 6 bases separating them. Germline CDR1 is MDHEN and CDR2 is SYDVKM. This CDR3 spans 14 amino acids. The CDR3 reads CASSLYADQETQYF. The CDR3 bases are TGTGCCAGCAGTTTATACGCGGACCAAGAGACCCAGTACTTC.

This clonotype was counted many times. Here the CDR3 DNA reads TGTGCCAGCAGCCCGGGACTAGGGAAGACCCAGTACTTC. This codes for CASSPGLGKTQYF. The genes are TRBV7-6 and TRBJ2-5, with TRBD2 matching 8 bases. This CDR3 has 13 residues. V lost 5 bases, J lost 6 bases, and 5 bases stayed unmatched. Germline loops: CDR1 SGHVS, CDR2 FNYEAQ.

This clonotype was seen a handful of times. This chain connects TRBV9 to TRBJ2-5; no clear D gene. The CDR3 has 15 amino acids. The germline V and J ends were trimmed by 2 bases and 5 bases, with 16 bases remaining between them. The germline CDR1 and CDR2 sequences are SGDLS and YYNGEE. Written as DNA, the CDR3 is TGTGCCAGCAGCGTGAGGTACGCGAAATCGGAGACCCAGTACTTC. It codes for CASSVRYAKSETQYF.

Details on this clonotype: A much larger clonotype is one base distant, so this may be a read error. Because it lacks the conserved phenylalanine or tryptophan at the end, this CDR3 is likely a read error. The V call is TRBV6-2 or TRBV6-3, the J call TRBJ2-1, with 11 bases matching TRBD2. With V trimmed by 6 bases and J by 6 bases, 19 bases remained unmatched. There are 19 residues in the CDR3. Germline V gene data show CDR1 as MNHEY and CDR2 as SVGEGT. The CDR3 region has the DNA TGTGCCAGCAGAAAATGGGATCTAGCGGGGGGTCTCCCCCGCAATGAGCAGTTCTCC. Translating gives CASRKWDLAGGLPRNEQFS.

This clonotype has more than one count but fewer than ten. The V and J genes are TRBV11-2 and TRBJ2-7; 10 bases map to TRBD2. The V and J ends lost 6 bases and 4 bases, in that order; junction bases with no gene match: 6. CDR1 and CDR2 (germline): SGHAT, FQNNGV. The CDR3 is made up of 14 amino acids. Here the CDR3 DNA reads TGTGCCAGCAGTTTCCGACTAGCGGGTTACGAGCAGTACTTC. As protein: CASSFRLAGYEQYF.

V is TRBV28 and J is TRBJ1-2, with 7 bases identical to TRBD1. The CDR3 covers 12 residues. The V gene's germline CDR1 is MDHEN and CDR2 SYDVKM. After removal of 5 bases from V and 8 bases from J, the junction contained 5 bases not matched to a gene. The CDR3 DNA is TGTGCCAGCAGTGCCGGGACAGAGGGCTACACCTTC. Translating it yields CASSAGTEGYTF.

A few counts support this clonotype. V is TRBV5-1 and J is TRBJ1-2; no definite D call. Germline V lookup: CDR1 SGHRS, CDR2 YFSETQ. This CDR3 comprises 13 residues. Between the trimmed V and J ends, which lost 1 base and 4 bases, there was a span of 8 bases. In nucleotides, the CDR3 is TGCGCCAGCAGCTTGATGTCCAGCTATGGCTACACCTTC. It translates to CASSLMSSYGYTF.

This clonotype was recorded many times. The chain uses TRBV10-3 and TRBJ2-1; a possible D gene is TRBD2 (6 bases). This CDR3 is 17 amino acids long. The V end was cut by 2 bases, the J end by 7 bases, with 21 bases between. Germline CDR1 reads ENHRY; CDR2 reads SYGVKD. The CDR3 DNA reads as TGTGCCATCAGTGAGCCTCTCGGGACTCCGGAAGAGAATGAGCAGTTCTTC. Translation: CAISEPLGTPEENEQFF.

This clonotype showed up many times. The gene calls are TRBV2 and TRBJ2-1, with a weak D call TRBD1 (6 bases). With 4 bases removed from V and 0 bases from J, the gap between germline ends came to 10 bases. Germline V gene lookup returns CDR1 SNHLY and CDR2 FYNNEI. This CDR3 comprises 15 residues. In DNA, the CDR3 is TGTGCCAGCAGTGTGAGGGGGTCCTCCTACAATGAGCAGTTCTTC. Translation gives CASSVRGSSYNEQFF.

This clonotype showed up just a few times. The rearrangement links TRBV12-3 or TRBV12-4 to TRBJ2-1; 8 nucleotides line up with TRBD1. This CDR3 has 13 residues. Losses at the gene ends were 8 bases for V and 7 bases for J; bases not matched to a gene: 7. The CDR3 coding sequence is TGTGCCAGCCAGGACAGGGTTTGGAATGAGCAGTTCTTC. Its translation: CASQDRVWNEQFF.